This T cell receptor beta chain was sequenced during a study of OX40 agonist ivuxolimab in advanced cancers. Whole-study context: Dose-escalation patients suffered from hepatocellular carcinoma, melanoma, renal cell or head and neck cancer. The study, taken as a whole, reports: In CD8+ T cells, expanded clones were on average more numerous than in CD4+. At doses 0.1 to 3.0 mg/kg, CD4+ and CD8+ clones expanded.

The V end lost 2 bases, the J end lost 7 bases, and 14 bases lay between the germline ends. Germline values: CDR1 SGHAT, CDR2 FQNNGV. CDR3 size: 15 residues. Worth noting for this clone: Its antigen is not identified.

The table came from immunoSEQ multiplex PCR; TCRdb's copy has only in-frame clones and leaves some out. The table records about 65,000 clones, 91% of them present only once. Sequenced here: CD4+ or CD8+ T cells sorted from blood, sampled in a trial of the OX40 agonist ivuxolimab. This TCR was recovered from an adult with an advanced solid tumor such as melanoma, head and neck, liver or kidney cancer. This chain connects TRBV11-2 to TRBJ2-2; D may be TRBD1 or TRBD2 (6 bases each). The CDR3 DNA reads as TGTGCCAGCAGCTTAAGGGGGGCGTTGGGCGGGGAGCTGTTTTTT. Its protein product is CASSLRGALGGELFF.